The clone carrying this T cell receptor (beta chain) was seen a handful of times. The sample is drawn from a study of CD8 T cells in ankylosing spondylitis. TCRdb ran MiXCR on the 5' RACE reads and lists one entry per CDR3 protein. The sample consists of around 300,000 distinct CDR3 sequences, around 10% of them appearing once. V lost 1 base, J lost 1 base, and 8 bases lay in between. CDR3 length equals 14 residues. The germline CDR1 and CDR2 sequences are LGHDT and YNNKEL (reference sequence). Sequencing was done on a sample of blood, either unsorted or a sorted T cell fraction (not recorded which). V and J are TRBV3-1 and TRBJ2-7; a weak D match, TRBD1 (5 bases). This sequence was found in a female donor with ankylosing spondylitis or in good health (not recorded which). The CDR3 protein is CASSQGTISYEQYF. Written as DNA, the CDR3 is TGTGCCAGCAGCCAAGGGACAATTTCCTACGAGCAGTACTTC.